This is a list of T cell receptor beta chains from one sample in a study of shared clonotypes between healthy human individuals. The table came from immunoSEQ multiplex PCR; TCRdb's copy has only in-frame clones and leaves some out. The sample has about 640,000 clones; around 72% are singletons. Sequenced input: memory CD4+ T cells sorted from blood. All receptors derive from a woman aged 25 to 39 in good health. Each CDR3 is given without its conserved first and last residue. Each record gives: V gene, CDR3 protein.

TRBV5-1,ASSLVWDRGGEQY
TRBV5-4,ASSSGASSDEQY
TRBV27,ASSSAGAQPQH
TRBV5-4,ASSVGGDTQY
TRBV7-9,ASSFKNTDTQY
TRBV18,ASSSQLEQF
TRBV18,ASSPGQGAREQY
TRBV7-7,ASSSGRRQF
TRBV7-8,ASSRLVPSSGAYNEQF
TRBV19,ASSIQQGTDTQY
TRBV2,ASGRSSYEQY
TRBV7-2,ASSGTSRLGQY
TRBV19,ASSIGIEAEAF
TRBV5-4,ASSGGTGRSGIQY
TRBV25-1,ATSYGAGGYT
TRBV30,AWSTADTQY
TRBV6-5,ASSYSAGFGNTIY
TRBV20-1,SARRRDEQF
TRBV5-1,ASSLGPGVGTEAF
TRBV28,ASSSRKADTQY
TRBV28,ASEGRSQPQH
TRBV7-9,ASSHGPYKPYEQY